These 2 T cell receptor beta chains were all obtained from the same sample, sequenced in a study of graft-versus-host responses after intestinal transplantation. Time point given: postoperative day 105 after intestinal transplantation (dayNNNN = postoperative day). Once graft tissue had been processed, intraepithelial and lamina propria lymphocytes were released. Data came from immunoSEQ multiplex PCR; TCRdb stores just in-frame clones and leaves some out. The sample holds about 3,600 clones, about 75% seen once. Sample: ileum tissue, taken 105 days after intestinal transplantation. All receptors derive from a human patient who received an intestinal transplant, so some T cells may come from the graft donor.

Comment on this clone: Germline and junction disagree at one end, which may indicate a read error. V gene TRBV5-1 combines with J gene TRBJ2-5; 9 bases fit TRBD2. From germline, CDR1 is SGHRS and CDR2 YFSETQ. The length of the CDR3 is 14 residues. The CDR3 sequence is CASSLTSGQEAQYF. The CDR3 region has the DNA TGCGCCAGCAGCTTGACTAGCGGGCAAGAGGCCCAGTACTTC.

The chain employs TRBV10-1 and TRBJ2-3; 12 nucleotides line up with TRBD2. The CDR3 runs to 15 residues. The V gene's germline CDR1 is WNHNN and CDR2 SYGVQD (reference sequence). Trimming took 4 bases from V and 5 from J; bases not matched to a gene: 4. CDR3 amino acids: CASSATSGGGDTQYF. CDR3 bases: TGCGCCAGCAGTGCGACTAGCGGGGGTGGAGATACGCAGTATTTT.